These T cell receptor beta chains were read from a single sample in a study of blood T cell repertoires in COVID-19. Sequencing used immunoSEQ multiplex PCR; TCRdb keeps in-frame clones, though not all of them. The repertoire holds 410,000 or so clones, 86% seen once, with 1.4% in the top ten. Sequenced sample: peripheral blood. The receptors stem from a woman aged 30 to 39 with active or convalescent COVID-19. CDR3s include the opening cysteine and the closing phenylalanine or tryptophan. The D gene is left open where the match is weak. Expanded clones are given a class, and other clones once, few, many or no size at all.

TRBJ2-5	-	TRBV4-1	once	CASSQVRGAQETQYF	TGCGCCAGCAGCCAAGTCCGGGGTGCCCAAGAGACCCAGTACTTC
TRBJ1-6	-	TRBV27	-	CASSWEGRSPLHF	TGTGCCAGCAGTTGGGAGGGAAGGTCACCCCTCCACTTT
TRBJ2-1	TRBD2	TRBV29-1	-	CSVESLAGVLEQFF	TGCAGCGTTGAATCACTAGCGGGAGTTCTAGAGCAGTTCTTC
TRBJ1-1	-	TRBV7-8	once	CASSLAQERGGVDEAFF	TGTGCCAGCAGCTTAGCGCAGGAACGGGGGGGCGTAGATGAAGCTTTCTTT
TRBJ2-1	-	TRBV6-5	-	CASSYDGVGSYNEQFF	TGTGCCAGCAGTTACGACGGGGTGGGCTCCTACAATGAGCAGTTCTTC
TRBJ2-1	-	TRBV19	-	CASSLVAKYNEQFF	TGTGCCAGTTCCCTGGTGGCCAAGTACAATGAGCAGTTCTTC
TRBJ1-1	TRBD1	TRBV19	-	CASSTTGGAVNTEAFF	TGTGCCAGTAGTACAACAGGGGGCGCGGTGAACACTGAAGCTTTCTTT
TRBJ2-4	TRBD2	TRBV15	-	CATSREREGDIQYF	TGTGCCACCAGCAGAGAGCGGGAGGGGGACATTCAGTACTTC
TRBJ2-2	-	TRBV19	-	CASSTSLAFTGELFF	TGTGCCAGCAGTACCTCTCTAGCGTTCACCGGGGAGCTGTTTTTT
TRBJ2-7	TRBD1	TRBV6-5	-	CASSYGPGQPYEQYF	TGTGCCAGCAGTTACGGGCCGGGACAGCCCTACGAGCAGTACTTC
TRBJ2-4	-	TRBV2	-	CASSEQGSGNIQYF	TGTGCCAGCAGTGAGCAGGGATCTGGAAACATTCAGTACTTC
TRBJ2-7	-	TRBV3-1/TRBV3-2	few	CASSQSSIYEQYF	TGTGCCAGCAGCCAATCTAGCATATACGAGCAGTACTTC
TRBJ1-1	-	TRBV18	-	CASHGVDTEAFF	TGTGCCAGCCACGGGGTTGACACTGAAGCTTTCTTT
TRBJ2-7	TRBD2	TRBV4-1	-	CASSQGPGGYEQYF	TGCGCCAGCAGCCAAGGCCCGGGGGGCTACGAGCAGTACTTC
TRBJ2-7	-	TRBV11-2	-	CASSFGPSYEQYF	TGTGCCAGCAGCTTTGGGCCCTCCTACGAGCAGTACTTC
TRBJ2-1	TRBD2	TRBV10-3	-	CAIRGLVGHEQFF	TGTGCCATCAGGGGACTAGTAGGACATGAGCAGTTCTTC
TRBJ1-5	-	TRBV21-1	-	CASSKPDRERVQPQHF	TGTGCCAGCAGCAAACCCGACAGGGAGCGGGTGCAGCCCCAGCATTTT
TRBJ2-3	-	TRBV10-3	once	CAISNPRDFSTDTQYF	TGTGCCATCAGTAATCCCCGGGACTTCTCCACAGATACGCAGTATTTT
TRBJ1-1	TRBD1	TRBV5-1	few	CASSLEQGANTEAFF	TGCGCCAGCAGCTTGGAACAGGGGGCGAACACTGAAGCTTTCTTT
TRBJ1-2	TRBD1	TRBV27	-	CASSFGGQGASGYTF	TGTGCCAGCAGTTTCGGGGGACAGGGGGCCTCTGGCTACACCTTC
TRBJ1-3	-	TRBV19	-	CASSYGNTIYF	TGTGCCAGTAGCTATGGAAACACCATATATTTT
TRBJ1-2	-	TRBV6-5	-	CASSYSLGGEGYTF	TGTGCCAGCAGTTACTCTCTCGGGGGGGAAGGCTACACCTTC
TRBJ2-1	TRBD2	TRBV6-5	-	CASGLAGGNEQFF	TGTGCCAGTGGACTAGCGGGAGGCAATGAGCAGTTCTTC
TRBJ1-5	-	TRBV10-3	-	CATRGGLEGNQPQHF	TGTGCCACCAGGGGAGGTCTGGAGGGCAATCAGCCCCAGCATTTT
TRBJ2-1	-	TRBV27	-	CASSSFAGFNEQFF	TGTGCCAGCAGTAGTTTCGCGGGTTTTAATGAGCAGTTCTTC
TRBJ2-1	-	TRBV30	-	CAWSVRDFYNEQFF	TGTGCCTGGAGTGTAAGGGACTTTTACAATGAGCAGTTCTTC
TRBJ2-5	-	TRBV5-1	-	CASSLGGVGRETQYF	TGCGCCAGCAGCTTGGGGGGAGTGGGGAGAGAGACCCAGTACTTC
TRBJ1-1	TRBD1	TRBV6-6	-	CASSFRTGNTEAFF	TGTGCCAGCAGTTTTCGGACAGGGAACACTGAAGCTTTCTTT
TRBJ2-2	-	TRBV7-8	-	CASSHDGIPNTGELFF	TGTGCCAGCAGCCACGACGGGATCCCGAACACCGGGGAGCTGTTTTTT
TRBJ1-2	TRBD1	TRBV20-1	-	CSARGTGSGYTF	TGCAGTGCTCGTGGGACAGGGAGTGGCTACACCTTC
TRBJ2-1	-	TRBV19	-	CASSIGRDLLDEQFF	TGTGCCAGTAGTATCGGGCGGGACCTTTTAGATGAGCAGTTCTTC